A selection of T cell receptor beta chains follows, all from one sample in a study of regulatory T cells in long-lasting Graves disease. TCRdb reprocessed the multiplex PCR reads via MiXCR and lists one record per CDR3 protein. This table has 400,000 to 450,000 distinct CDR3 sequences, over 15% appearing once. The data were also submitted as part of a second study, on T cells in Graves' hyperthyroidism and ophthalmopathy.

The specimen comprised peripheral blood mononuclear cells (PBMCs), sampled at new diagnosis, from a patient treated with antithyroid drugs. These receptors all come from a woman in her twenties or thirties with Graves disease. Each CDR3 is given with its conserved first and last residue. A D gene is named only where the DNA matches it firmly. Clone size, where shown, is once, few, many, or a class for clones that have expanded.

D gene	V gene	J gene	clone size	CDR3 DNA	CDR3 protein
-	TRBV3-1	TRBJ1-1	many	TGTGCCAGCAGCCGCAGGAGCACTGAAGCTTTCTTT	CASSRRSTEAFF
TRBD2	TRBV5-1	TRBJ2-7	many	TGCGCCAGCAGCTTGATAGCGGGGAACTCCTACGAGCAGTACTTC	CASSLIAGNSYEQYF
-	TRBV6-5	TRBJ1-5	-	TGTGCCAGCAGTTACAAGGGACTGTATAGCAATCAGCCCCAGCATTTT	CASSYKGLYSNQPQHF
-	TRBV6-1	TRBJ2-6	few	TGTGCCAGCAGTCCCTGGGACGGCCTCGGGGCCAACGTCCTGACTTTC	CASSPWDGLGANVLTF
-	TRBV7-6	TRBJ2-1	many	TGTGCCAGCAGCCACTATCCCCCGGGGGAGGACTACAATGAGCAGTTCTTC	CASSHYPPGEDYNEQFF
TRBD1	TRBV18	TRBJ1-2	many	TGTGCCAGCTCACCCATAAGACAGGGTATGAAAAACTATGGCTACACCTTC	CASSPIRQGMKNYGYTF
TRBD2	TRBV5-5	TRBJ2-3	many	TGTGCCAGCAGCTTGCGTTGGACTAGCGGGAGGACCCCAGATACGCAGTATTTT	CASSLRWTSGRTPDTQYF
-	TRBV2	TRBJ1-4	many	TGTGCCAGCAACGAAGCAGGTGGGGGAGTCATGGAAAAACTGTTTTTT	CASNEAGGGVMEKLFF
TRBD2	TRBV7-2	TRBJ2-5	many	TGTGCCAGCAGCCCCACCCCCGCCGGACTAGCTGGGCCGTCCCAGTACTTC	CASSPTPAGLAGPSQYF
TRBD2	TRBV13	TRBJ2-7	many	TGTGCCAGCAGCTTAGGACTAGCGGGGCGCTACGAGCAGTACTTC	CASSLGLAGRYEQYF
TRBD2	TRBV20-1	TRBJ2-4	many	TGCAGTGCTAGAGATTGGGAGGGACTAGCGGGAGCGGTAAACATTCAGTACTTC	CSARDWEGLAGAVNIQYF
-	TRBV4-1	TRBJ2-1	-	TGCGCCAGCAGCCAAGTCGGAGGAACAGGGAATGAGCAGTTCTTC	CASSQVGGTGNEQFF
-	TRBV7-2	TRBJ2-5	many	TGTGCCAGCAGCCCACTTAATCGTCAGGAGACCCAGTACTTC	CASSPLNRQETQYF
TRBD1	TRBV2	TRBJ2-7	-	TGTGCCAGCAGCCCAACTCCGGGACAGCTCCGCGAGCAGTACTTC	CASSPTPGQLREQYF
TRBD2	TRBV20-1	TRBJ2-1	-	TGCAGTGTCCCTGACGGGAGGGCAGGGAGTGAGCAGTTCTTC	CSVPDGRAGSEQFF
-	TRBV5-5	TRBJ2-1	few	TGTGCCAGCAGCCCCCCTGTCCGGGGTAGCTCCTACAATGAGCAGTTCTTC	CASSPPVRGSSYNEQFF
-	TRBV6-9	TRBJ1-5	-	TGTGCCAGCAGTTTTCATCGGAGAAGCAATCAGCCCCAGCATTTT	CASSFHRRSNQPQHF
TRBD1	TRBV5-1	TRBJ1-1	many	TGCGCCAGCAGCCCAGGGACAGGGACGAACACTGAAGCTTTCTTT	CASSPGTGTNTEAFF
-	TRBV6-5	TRBJ2-1	-	TGTGCCAGCAGTTACCCTCGGGGAGGAGACTACAATGAGCAGTTCTTC	CASSYPRGGDYNEQFF
-	TRBV30	TRBJ2-1	many	TGTGCCTGGAGTCTTGGTCAGGGGCGGCGTTACAATGAGCAGTTCTTC	CAWSLGQGRRYNEQFF
-	TRBV5-6	TRBJ2-1	-	TGTGCCGGGGGACACCACGACAATGAGCAGTTCTTC	CAGGHHDNEQFF
TRBD1	TRBV28	TRBJ2-7	-	TGTGCCAGCACAGCTCAACAGGGGGGCTACGAGCAGTACTTC	CASTAQQGGYEQYF
TRBD1	TRBV10-2	TRBJ1-5	many	TGCGCCAGCCGGGAGACAGGGGGCGGCAATCAGCCCCAGCATTTT	CASRETGGGNQPQHF
TRBD1	TRBV13	TRBJ2-1	-	TGTGCCAACCGTGGACAGGGGATTCGGTACAATGAGCAGTTCTTC	CANRGQGIRYNEQFF
TRBD1	TRBV7-9	TRBJ2-3	many	TGTGCCATCTCGGACAGGGGAAAGTATTTT	CAISDRGKYF
-	TRBV7-8	TRBJ2-1	many	TGTGCCAGCAGGCCCGGACTGATTAATGAGCAGTTCTTC	CASRPGLINEQFF
-	TRBV4-1	TRBJ1-1	once	TGCGCCAGCAGCCACATGACCGGGACACCCAACACTGAAGCTTTCTTT	CASSHMTGTPNTEAFF
-	TRBV28	TRBJ1-1	many	TGTGCCAGCAGTCGCCCCCCTTTTAAACAGGGCCTGAACACTGAAGCTTTCTTT	CASSRPPFKQGLNTEAFF
TRBD2	TRBV29-1	TRBJ2-7	many	TGCAGCGTCGGGGGGGTGGGGGTAGCGGGAGGGCCTTGGGACGAGCAGTACTTC	CSVGGVGVAGGPWDEQYF
TRBD1	TRBV7-9	TRBJ2-7	many	TGTGCCAGCAGCTTAGGGATAGGGACAGGGATGTTCGACGAGCAGTACTTC	CASSLGIGTGMFDEQYF
-	TRBV6-2/TRBV6-3	TRBJ2-1	few	TGTGCCAGCAGTTACTCTGCGCCCTTCGATGAGCAGTTCTTC	CASSYSAPFDEQFF
-	TRBV29-1	TRBJ2-7	-	TGCAGCGTTGAGGGCAGACCCTACGAGCAGTACTTC	CSVEGRPYEQYF
-	TRBV28	TRBJ1-5	few	TGTGCCAGCACCTTCTTCAGGGGTATTCAGCCCCAGCATTTT	CASTFFRGIQPQHF
-	TRBV28	TRBJ2-1	many	TGTGCCAGCCGAGTACGGGGACAAAGCTCCTACAATGAGCAGTTCTTC	CASRVRGQSSYNEQFF
TRBD1	TRBV5-5	TRBJ1-1	many	TGTGCCAGCAGCTTGGCCCCTCAGGGGGCGGGTGAAGCTTTCTTT	CASSLAPQGAGEAFF
TRBD1	TRBV6-1	TRBJ2-5	many	TGTGCCAGCAGGTTCAGGGGGCGAGAGACCCAGTACTTC	CASRFRGRETQYF
-	TRBV11-2	TRBJ2-3	few	TGTGCCAGCAGCTCCTGGAGCACAGATACGCAGTATTTT	CASSSWSTDTQYF
-	TRBV14	TRBJ1-2	-	TGTGCCAGCAGCCCACAGGCTAACTATGGCTACACCTTC	CASSPQANYGYTF
-	TRBV3-1	TRBJ1-4	many	TGTGCCAGCAGCGGCTGGACAGCCTCTAATGAAAAACTGTTTTTT	CASSGWTASNEKLFF
-	TRBV7-8	TRBJ1-2	-	TGTGCCAGCACCTTTGAAATCGGGGGTTGGTATGGCTACACCTTC	CASTFEIGGWYGYTF
TRBD2	TRBV20-1	TRBJ2-1	-	TGCAGTGCTAGACCGGGACTAGCGGGAACTAGCTCCTACAATGAGCAGTTCTTC	CSARPGLAGTSSYNEQFF
TRBD2	TRBV27	TRBJ2-1	many	TGTGCCAGCAGTTTCGGACTAGCGGGAGAAATCAGGAACAATGAGCAGTTCTTC	CASSFGLAGEIRNNEQFF
-	TRBV10-1	TRBJ2-6	-	TGCGCCAGCAGTGCGCAGGGTTCTATGTCTGGGGCCAACGTCCTGACTTTC	CASSAQGSMSGANVLTF
-	TRBV6-1	TRBJ2-5	-	TGTGCCAGCAGTGTAAATTACCAAGAGACCCAGTACTTC	CASSVNYQETQYF
-	TRBV18	TRBJ1-1	few	TGTGCCAGCTCACCAAATAAAATGAACACTGAAGCTTTCTTT	CASSPNKMNTEAFF
TRBD1	TRBV4-1	TRBJ1-1	many	TGCGCCAGCAGCCAGCCATACCGGGACAGGGGTAACACTGAAGCTTTCTTT	CASSQPYRDRGNTEAFF
-	TRBV28	TRBJ2-1	many	TGTGCCAGCAGCTTAGAGCGCTATGAGCAGTTCTTC	CASSLERYEQFF
TRBD1	TRBV28	TRBJ2-5	many	TGTGCCAGCAGAGGGACAGGGCAAGAGACCCAGTACTTC	CASRGTGQETQYF